This T cell receptor beta chain was captured in a study of blood T cell repertoires in COVID-19. Profiled with immunoSEQ multiplex PCR; TCRdb holds only in-frame clones, not every one. The sample yields around 340,000 clones, almost 90% seen once. The V segment lost 4 bases and the J segment 5 bases; nucleotides outside the gene matches: 12. The CDR3 sequence is 16 residues long. From germline, CDR1 is SEHNR and CDR2 FQNEAQ (reference sequence). The chain joins TRBV7-9 to TRBJ1-2, with 8 bases identical to TRBD1. The specimen was PBMCs or T cells enriched from blood (not recorded which). The TCR sequence derives from a woman aged 30 to 39 who had been exposed to COVID-19. Here the CDR3 reads CASSSTPGQGRYGYTF. As DNA, the CDR3 is TGTGCCAGCAGCTCCACACCAGGACAGGGCCGGTATGGCTACACCTTC.